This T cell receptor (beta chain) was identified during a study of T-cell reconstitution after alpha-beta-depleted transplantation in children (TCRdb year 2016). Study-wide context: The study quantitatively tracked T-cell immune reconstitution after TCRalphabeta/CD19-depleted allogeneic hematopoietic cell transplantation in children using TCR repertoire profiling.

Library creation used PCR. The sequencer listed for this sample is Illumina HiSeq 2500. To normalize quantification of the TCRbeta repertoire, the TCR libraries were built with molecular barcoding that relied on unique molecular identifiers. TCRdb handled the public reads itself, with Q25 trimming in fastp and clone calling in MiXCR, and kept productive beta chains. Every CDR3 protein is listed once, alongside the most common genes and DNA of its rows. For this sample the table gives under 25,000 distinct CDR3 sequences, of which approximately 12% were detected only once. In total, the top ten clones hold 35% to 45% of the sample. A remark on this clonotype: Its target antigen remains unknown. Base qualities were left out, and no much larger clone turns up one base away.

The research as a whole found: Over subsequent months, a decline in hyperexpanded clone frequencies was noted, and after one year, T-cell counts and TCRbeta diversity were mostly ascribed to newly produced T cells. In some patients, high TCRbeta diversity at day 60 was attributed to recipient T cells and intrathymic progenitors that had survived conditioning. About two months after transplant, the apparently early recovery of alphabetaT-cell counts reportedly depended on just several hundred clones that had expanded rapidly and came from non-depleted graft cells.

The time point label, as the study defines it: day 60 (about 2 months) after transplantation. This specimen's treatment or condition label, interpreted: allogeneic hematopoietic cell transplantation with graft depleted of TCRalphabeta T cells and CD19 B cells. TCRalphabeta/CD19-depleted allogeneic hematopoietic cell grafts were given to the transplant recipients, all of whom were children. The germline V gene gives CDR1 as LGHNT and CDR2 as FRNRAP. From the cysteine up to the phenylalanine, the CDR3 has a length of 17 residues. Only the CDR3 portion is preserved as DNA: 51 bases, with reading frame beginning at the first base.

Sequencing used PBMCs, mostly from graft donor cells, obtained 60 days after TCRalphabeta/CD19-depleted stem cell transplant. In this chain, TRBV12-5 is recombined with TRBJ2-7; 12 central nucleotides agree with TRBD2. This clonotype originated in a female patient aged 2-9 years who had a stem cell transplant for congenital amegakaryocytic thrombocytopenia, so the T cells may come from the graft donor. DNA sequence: TGTGCCTCCACCCATCTAGCGGGAGGGCCATTAACCAACGAGCAGTACTTC. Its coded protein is CASTHLAGGPLTNEQYF.